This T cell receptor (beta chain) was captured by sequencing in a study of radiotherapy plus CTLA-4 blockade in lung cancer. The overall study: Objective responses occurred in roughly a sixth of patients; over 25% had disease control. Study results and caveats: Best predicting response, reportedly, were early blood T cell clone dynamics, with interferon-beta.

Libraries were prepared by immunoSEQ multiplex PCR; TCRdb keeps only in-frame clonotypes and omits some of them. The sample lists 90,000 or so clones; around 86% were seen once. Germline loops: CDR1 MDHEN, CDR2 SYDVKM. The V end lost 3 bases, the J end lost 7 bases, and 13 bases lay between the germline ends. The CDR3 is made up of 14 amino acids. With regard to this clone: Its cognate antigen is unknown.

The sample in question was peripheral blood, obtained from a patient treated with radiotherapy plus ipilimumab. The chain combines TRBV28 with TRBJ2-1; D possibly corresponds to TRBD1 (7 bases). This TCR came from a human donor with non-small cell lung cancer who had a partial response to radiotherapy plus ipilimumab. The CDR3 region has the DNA TGTGCCAGCAGTTTGACGGCAGGGGGGAATGAGCAGTTCTTC. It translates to CASSLTAGGNEQFF. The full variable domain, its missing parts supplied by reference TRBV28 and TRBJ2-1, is DVKVTQSSRYLVKRTGEKVFLECVQDMDHENMFWYRQDPGLGLRLIYFSYDVKMKEKGDIPEGYSVSREKKERFSLILESASTNQTSMYLCASSLTAGGNEQFFGPGTRLTVL.